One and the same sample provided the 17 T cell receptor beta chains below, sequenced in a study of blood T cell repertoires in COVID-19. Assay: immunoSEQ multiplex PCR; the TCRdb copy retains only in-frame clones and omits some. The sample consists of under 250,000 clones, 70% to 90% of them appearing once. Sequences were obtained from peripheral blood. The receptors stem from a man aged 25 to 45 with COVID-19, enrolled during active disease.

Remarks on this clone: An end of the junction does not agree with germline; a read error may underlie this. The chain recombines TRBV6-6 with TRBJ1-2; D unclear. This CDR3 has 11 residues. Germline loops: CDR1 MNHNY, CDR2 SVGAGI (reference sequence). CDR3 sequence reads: CASSSTRWMTF. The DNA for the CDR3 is TGTGCCAGCAGTTCGACGAGGTGGATGACTTTC.

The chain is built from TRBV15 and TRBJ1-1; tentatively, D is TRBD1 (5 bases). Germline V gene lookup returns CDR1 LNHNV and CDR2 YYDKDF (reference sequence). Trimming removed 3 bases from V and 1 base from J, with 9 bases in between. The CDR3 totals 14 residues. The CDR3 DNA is TGTGCCACCAGCAGCCGGGGGGGGAACACTGAAGCTTTCTTT. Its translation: CATSSRGGNTEAFF.

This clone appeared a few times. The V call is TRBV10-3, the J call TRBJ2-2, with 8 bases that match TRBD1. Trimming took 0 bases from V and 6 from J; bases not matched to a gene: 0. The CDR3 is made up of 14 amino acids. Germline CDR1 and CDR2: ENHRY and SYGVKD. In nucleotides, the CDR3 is TGTGCCATCAGTGAGTCGACAGGGGCCGGGGAGCTGTTTTTT. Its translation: CAISESTGAGELFF.

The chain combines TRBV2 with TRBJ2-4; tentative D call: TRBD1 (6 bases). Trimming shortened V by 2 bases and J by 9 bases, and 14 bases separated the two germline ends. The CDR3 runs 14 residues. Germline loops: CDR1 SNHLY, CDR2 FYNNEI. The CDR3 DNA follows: TGTGCCAGCAGTGAACTACAGGGATACGGCATTCAGTACTTC. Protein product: CASSELQGYGIQYF.

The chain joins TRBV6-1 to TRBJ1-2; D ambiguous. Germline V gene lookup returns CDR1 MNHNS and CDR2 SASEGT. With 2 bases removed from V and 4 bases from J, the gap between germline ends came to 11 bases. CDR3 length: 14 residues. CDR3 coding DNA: TGTGCCAGCAGTGAACGGCAGGAGGGCTATGGCTACACCTTC. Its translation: CASSERQEGYGYTF.

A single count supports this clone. In nucleotides, the CDR3 is TGTGCCACCAGCAGAGTTTTGGGGGCTGGGACTGAAGCTTTCTTT. The encoded protein is CATSRVLGAGTEAFF. This rearrangement joins TRBV15 to TRBJ1-1; D is perhaps TRBD1 (6 bases). The CDR3 extends over 15 amino acids. Trimming pared 1 base from V and 5 bases from J, leaving 14 bases between. Germline CDR1 reads LNHNV; CDR2 reads YYDKDF (reference sequence).

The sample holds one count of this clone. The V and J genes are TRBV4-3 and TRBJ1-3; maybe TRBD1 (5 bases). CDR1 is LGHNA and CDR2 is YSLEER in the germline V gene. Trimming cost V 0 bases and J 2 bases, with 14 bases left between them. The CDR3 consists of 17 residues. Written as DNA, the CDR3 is TGCGCCAGCAGCCAAGAGCCCCCGGGACTTACTGGAAACACCATATATTTT. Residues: CASSQEPPGLTGNTIYF.

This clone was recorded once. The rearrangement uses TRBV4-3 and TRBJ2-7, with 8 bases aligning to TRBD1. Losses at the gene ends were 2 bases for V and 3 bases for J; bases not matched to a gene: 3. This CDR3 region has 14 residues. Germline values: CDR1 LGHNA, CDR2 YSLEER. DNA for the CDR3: TGCGCCAGCAGCCAAAACAGGGGGATCTACGAGCAGTACTTC. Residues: CASSQNRGIYEQYF.

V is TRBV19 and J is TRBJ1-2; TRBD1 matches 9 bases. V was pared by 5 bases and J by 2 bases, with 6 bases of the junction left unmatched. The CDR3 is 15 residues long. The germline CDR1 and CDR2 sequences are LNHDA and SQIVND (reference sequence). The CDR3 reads CASSPGGTGNYGYTF. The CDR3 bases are TGTGCCAGTAGTCCGGGAGGGACAGGGAACTATGGCTACACCTTC.

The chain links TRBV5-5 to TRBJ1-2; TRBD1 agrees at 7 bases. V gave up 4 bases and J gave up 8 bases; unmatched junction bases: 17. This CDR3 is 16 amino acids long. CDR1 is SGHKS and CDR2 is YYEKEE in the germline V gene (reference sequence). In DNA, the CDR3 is TGTGCCAGCAGCAACGGGACAGTCCTATCCCGGGCAGGCTACACCTTC. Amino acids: CASSNGTVLSRAGYTF.

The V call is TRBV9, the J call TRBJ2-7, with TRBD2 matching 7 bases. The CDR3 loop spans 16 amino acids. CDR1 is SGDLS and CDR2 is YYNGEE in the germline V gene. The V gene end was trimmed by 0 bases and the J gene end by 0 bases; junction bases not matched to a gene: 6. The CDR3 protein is CASSVAASGFSYEQYF. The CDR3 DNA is TGTGCCAGCAGCGTAGCAGCTAGCGGATTCTCCTACGAGCAGTACTTC.

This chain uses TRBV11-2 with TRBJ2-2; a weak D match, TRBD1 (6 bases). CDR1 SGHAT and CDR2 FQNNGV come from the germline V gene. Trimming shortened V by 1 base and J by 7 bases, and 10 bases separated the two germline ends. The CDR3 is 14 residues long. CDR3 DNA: TGTGCCAGCAGCTTAGGGTACAGGGTCGGGGAGCTGTTTTTT. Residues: CASSLGYRVGELFF.

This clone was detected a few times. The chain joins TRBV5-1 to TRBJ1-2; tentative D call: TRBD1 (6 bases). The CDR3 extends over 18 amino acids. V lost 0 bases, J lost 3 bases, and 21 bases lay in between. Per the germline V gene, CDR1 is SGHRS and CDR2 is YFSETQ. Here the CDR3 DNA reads TGCGCCAGCAGCTTGGGTGCAAGCCCCAACAGGGAAGACTATGGCTACACCTTC. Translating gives CASSLGASPNREDYGYTF.

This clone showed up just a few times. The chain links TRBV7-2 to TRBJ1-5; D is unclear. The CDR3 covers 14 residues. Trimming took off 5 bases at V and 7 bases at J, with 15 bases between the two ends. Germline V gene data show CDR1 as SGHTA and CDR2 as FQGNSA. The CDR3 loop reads CASSLRTERQPQHF. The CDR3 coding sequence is TGTGCCAGCAGCCTTCGGACTGAGAGACAGCCCCAGCATTTT.

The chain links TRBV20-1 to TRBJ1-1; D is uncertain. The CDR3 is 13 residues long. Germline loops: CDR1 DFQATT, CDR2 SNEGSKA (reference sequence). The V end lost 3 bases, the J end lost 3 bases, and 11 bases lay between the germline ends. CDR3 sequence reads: CSASAPGYTEAFF. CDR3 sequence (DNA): TGCAGTGCTAGTGCCCCGGGGTACACTGAAGCTTTCTTT.

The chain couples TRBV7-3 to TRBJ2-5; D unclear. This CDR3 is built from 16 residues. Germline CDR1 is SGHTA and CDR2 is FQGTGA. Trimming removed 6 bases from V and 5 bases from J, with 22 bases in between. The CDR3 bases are TGTGCCAGCAGAAACGAACCGAGGCCGGGTGAGGAGACCCAGTACTTC. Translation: CASRNEPRPGEETQYF.

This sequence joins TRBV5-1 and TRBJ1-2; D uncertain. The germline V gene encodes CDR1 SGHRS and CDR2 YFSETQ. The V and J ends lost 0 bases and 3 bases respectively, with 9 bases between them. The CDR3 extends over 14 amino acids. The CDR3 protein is CASSLAEVDYGYTF. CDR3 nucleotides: TGCGCCAGCAGCTTGGCCGAGGTTGACTATGGCTACACCTTC.